The rows below give T cell receptor beta chains drawn from one sample of a study of blood T cell repertoires in COVID-19. TCRdb keeps only in-frame clones here, not all; method: immunoSEQ multiplex PCR. The sample has hundreds of thousands of clones, 86% seen once; the top ten hold roughly 2%. Sequencing was performed on peripheral blood. The origin of the receptors is a woman in her fifties or sixties with acute or convalescent COVID-19. Both conserved end residues are part of each CDR3. The D gene is left open where the match is weak. Size tells how often a clone was seen (once, few, many) or the class of an expanded clone, and some rows leave it out.

size	V	J	D	DNA	CDR3
.	TRBV19	TRBJ1-4	TRBD1	TGTGCCAGCGGACAGGGGAGGTCTAATGAAAAACTGTTTTTT	CASGQGRSNEKLFF
.	TRBV19	TRBJ1-1	.	TGTGCCAGTAGAGCGGGGAGGGGGACTGAAGCTTTCTTT	CASRAGRGTEAFF
.	TRBV7-7	TRBJ2-5	.	TGTGCCAGCGAGGCGGCAGGGGAGTGGGGGACCCAGTACTTC	CASEAAGEWGTQYF
.	TRBV4-1	TRBJ2-1	TRBD1	TGCGCCAGCAGCCAGGCTTCAGGGACAGGGAGGAATGAGCAGTTCTTC	CASSQASGTGRNEQFF
.	TRBV9	TRBJ1-6	.	TGTGCCAGCAGCGAGGGGCCGATAAATTCACCCCTCCACTTT	CASSEGPINSPLHF
.	TRBV5-5	TRBJ2-1	.	TGTGCCAGCAGCCCCGCGGACAGTTACTACAATGAGCAGTTCTTC	CASSPADSYYNEQFF
.	TRBV11-3	TRBJ2-3	TRBD2	TGTGCCAGCAGCCACGGGCGGGAGAGGTTGGCAGATACGCAGTATTTT	CASSHGRERLADTQYF
.	TRBV24-1	TRBJ2-5	.	TGTGCCACCAGTGATTCAAAGCTGGAGACCCAGTACTTC	CATSDSKLETQYF
.	TRBV4-2	TRBJ1-2	.	TGTGCCAGCAGCCAAGTGGACAGTCTAAGGCTGGGTGGCTACACCTTC	CASSQVDSLRLGGYTF
once	TRBV18	TRBJ1-6	.	TGTGCCAGCTCACCACAGGGGGATAATTCACCCCTCCACTTT	CASSPQGDNSPLHF
.	TRBV7-2	TRBJ2-7	.	TGTGCCAGCAGCACAGGACAGCGGTTATACGAGCAGTACTTC	CASSTGQRLYEQYF
.	TRBV7-2	TRBJ1-2	.	TGTGCCAGCAGCTTAGCCTTTCGAGGGTCCTATGGCTACACCTTC	CASSLAFRGSYGYTF
.	TRBV11-2	TRBJ2-7	TRBD2	TGTGCCAGCACCTCCTTAGGGACTAGCGGAGGAACCTACGAGCAGTACTTC	CASTSLGTSGGTYEQYF
once	TRBV10-3	TRBJ2-2	.	TGCGCCATCAGTGAGTCGGCTAGCCCGAACACCGGGGAGCTGTTTTTT	CAISESASPNTGELFF
.	TRBV16	TRBJ1-1	.	TGTGCCAGCAGCCAATTGAGGGGGGAAGCTTTCTTT	CASSQLRGEAFF
.	TRBV5-1	TRBJ2-7	.	TGCGCCAGCAGCTTGGCCTGGCTCGCCTACGAGCAGTACTTC	CASSLAWLAYEQYF
.	TRBV2	TRBJ2-3	TRBD2	TGTGCCAGCAGTGAGGTCGGGGGGGTGAGCACAGATACGCAGTATTTT	CASSEVGGVSTDTQYF
.	TRBV21-1	TRBJ2-1	.	TGTGCCAGCTATGACACCGTATTTTACAATGAGCAGTTCTTC	CASYDTVFYNEQFF
.	TRBV27	TRBJ1-1	.	TGTGCCAGCAGTCCCCACGGAGGAACTGAAGCTTTCTTT	CASSPHGGTEAFF
.	TRBV2	TRBJ1-4	.	TGTGCCAGCAGTGATGGAGGCAGGAGGGACTTGGACGAAAAACTGTTTTTT	CASSDGGRRDLDEKLFF
.	TRBV3-1/TRBV3-2	TRBJ2-1	.	TGTGCCAGCAGTCCTGGGACACTATACAATGAGCAGTTCTTC	CASSPGTLYNEQFF